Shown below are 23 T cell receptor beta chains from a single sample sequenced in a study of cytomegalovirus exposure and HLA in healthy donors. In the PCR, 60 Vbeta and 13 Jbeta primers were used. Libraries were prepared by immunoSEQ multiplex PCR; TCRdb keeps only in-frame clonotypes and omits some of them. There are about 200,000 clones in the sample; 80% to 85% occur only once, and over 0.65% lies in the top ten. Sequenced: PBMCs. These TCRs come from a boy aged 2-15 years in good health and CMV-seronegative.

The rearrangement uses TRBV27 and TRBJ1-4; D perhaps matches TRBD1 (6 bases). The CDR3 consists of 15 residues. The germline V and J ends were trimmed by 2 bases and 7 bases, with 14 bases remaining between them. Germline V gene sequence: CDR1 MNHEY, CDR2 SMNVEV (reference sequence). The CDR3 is CASSLRGSGVEKLFF. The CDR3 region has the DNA TGTGCCAGCAGTTTAAGGGGGTCAGGGGTTGAAAAACTGTTTTTT.

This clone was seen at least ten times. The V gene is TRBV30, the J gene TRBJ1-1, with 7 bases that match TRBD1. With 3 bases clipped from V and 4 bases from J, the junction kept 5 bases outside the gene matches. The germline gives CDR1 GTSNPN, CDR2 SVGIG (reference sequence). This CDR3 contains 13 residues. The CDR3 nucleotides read TGTGCCTGGAGGAAACAGGGGAGCACTGAAGCTTTCTTT. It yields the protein CAWRKQGSTEAFF.

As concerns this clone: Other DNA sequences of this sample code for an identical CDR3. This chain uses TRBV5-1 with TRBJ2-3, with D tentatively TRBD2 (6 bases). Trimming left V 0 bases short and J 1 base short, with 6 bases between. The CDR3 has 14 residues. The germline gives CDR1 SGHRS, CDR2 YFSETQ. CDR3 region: CASSLGGGTDTQYF. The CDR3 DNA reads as TGCGCCAGCAGCTTGGGCGGGGGCACAGATACGCAGTATTTT.

CDR3 DNA: TGTGCCAGCAGCTCTCTTGGCGGTCTCTCTGGAAACACCATATATTTT. As protein: CASSSLGGLSGNTIYF. The chain joins TRBV5-5 to TRBJ1-3; no reliable D call. The CDR3 totals 16 residues. Germline loops: CDR1 SGHKS, CDR2 YYEKEE (reference sequence). Trimming cost V 3 bases and J 0 bases, with 13 bases left between them.

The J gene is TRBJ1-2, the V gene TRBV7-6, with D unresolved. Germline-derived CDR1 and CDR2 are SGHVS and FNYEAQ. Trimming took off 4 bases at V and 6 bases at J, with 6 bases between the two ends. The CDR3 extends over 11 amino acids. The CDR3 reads CASSSDHGYTF. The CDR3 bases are TGTGCCAGCAGCTCAGATCATGGCTACACCTTC.

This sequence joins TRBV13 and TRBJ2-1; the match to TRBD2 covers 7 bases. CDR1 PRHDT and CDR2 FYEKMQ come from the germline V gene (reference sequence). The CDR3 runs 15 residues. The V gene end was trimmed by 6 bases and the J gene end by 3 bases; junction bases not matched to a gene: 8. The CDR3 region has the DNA TGTGCCAGCAGGCCTACCCGGGACTACTACAATGAGCAGTTCTTC. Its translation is CASRPTRDYYNEQFF.

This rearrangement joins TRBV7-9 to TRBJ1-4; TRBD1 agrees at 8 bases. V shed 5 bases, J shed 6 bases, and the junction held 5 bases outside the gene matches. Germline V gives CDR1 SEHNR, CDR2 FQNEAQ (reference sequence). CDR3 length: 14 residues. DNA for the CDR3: TGTGCCAGCAGCCGTGACAGGGGTGATGAAAAACTGTTTTTT. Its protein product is CASSRDRGDEKLFF.

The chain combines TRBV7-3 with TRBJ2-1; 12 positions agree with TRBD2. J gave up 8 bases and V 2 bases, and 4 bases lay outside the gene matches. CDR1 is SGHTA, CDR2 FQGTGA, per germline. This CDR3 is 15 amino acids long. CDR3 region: CASSLGLAGFDEQFF. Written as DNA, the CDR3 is TGTGCCAGCAGCTTAGGACTAGCGGGGTTTGATGAGCAGTTCTTC. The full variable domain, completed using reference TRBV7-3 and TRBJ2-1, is GAGVSQTPSNKVTEKGKYVELRCDPISGHTALYWYRQSLGQGPEFLIYFQGTGAADDSGLPNDRFFAVRPEGSVSTLKIQRTERGDSAVYLCASSLGLAGFDEQFFGPGTRLTVL.

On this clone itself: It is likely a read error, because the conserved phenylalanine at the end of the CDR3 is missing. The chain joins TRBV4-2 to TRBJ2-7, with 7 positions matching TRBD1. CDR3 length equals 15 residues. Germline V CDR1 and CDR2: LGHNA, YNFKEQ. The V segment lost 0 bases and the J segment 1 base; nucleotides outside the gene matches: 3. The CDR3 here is CASSQDRGRSYEQYL. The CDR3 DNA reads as TGTGCCAGCAGCCAAGACAGGGGGAGATCCTACGAGCAGTACCTC.

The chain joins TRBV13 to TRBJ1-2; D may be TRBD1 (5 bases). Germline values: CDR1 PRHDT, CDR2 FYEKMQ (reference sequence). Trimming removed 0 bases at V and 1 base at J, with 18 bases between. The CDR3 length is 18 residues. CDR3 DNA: TGTGCCAGCAGCTTAGGCCGAGGTCGCCAGGGCGTTAACTATGGCTACACCTTC. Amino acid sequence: CASSLGRGRQGVNYGYTF.

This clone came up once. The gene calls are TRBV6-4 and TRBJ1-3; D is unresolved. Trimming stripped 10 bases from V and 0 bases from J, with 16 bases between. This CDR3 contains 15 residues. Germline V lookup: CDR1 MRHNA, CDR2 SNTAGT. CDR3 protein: CATPNDTTSGNTIYF. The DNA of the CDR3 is TGTGCCACCCCGAACGACACCACCTCTGGAAACACCATATATTTT.

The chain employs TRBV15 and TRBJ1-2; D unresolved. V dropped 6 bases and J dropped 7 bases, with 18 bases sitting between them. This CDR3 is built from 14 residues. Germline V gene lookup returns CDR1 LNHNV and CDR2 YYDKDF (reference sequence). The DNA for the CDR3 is TGTGCCACCAGACGGGGAGGATCTCTCTCTGGCTACACCTTC. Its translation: CATRRGGSLSGYTF. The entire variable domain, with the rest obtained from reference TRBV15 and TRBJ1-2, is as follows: DAMVIQNPRYQVTQFGKPVTLSCSQTLNHNVMYWYQQKSSQAPKLLFHYYDKDFNNEADTPDNFQSRRPNTSFCFLDIRSPGLGDTAMYLCATRRGGSLSGYTFGSGTRLTVV.

CDR3 nucleotides: TGCGCCAGCAGCCAAGGGCTAGCGGGAGCAGAGACCCAGTACTTC. Translated, it gives CASSQGLAGAETQYF. The rearrangement links TRBV4-1 to TRBJ2-5; TRBD2 matches at 10 bases. This CDR3 region has 15 residues. Germline V gives CDR1 MGHRA, CDR2 YSYEKL. The V and J ends lost 1 base and 4 bases, in that order; junction bases with no gene match: 3.

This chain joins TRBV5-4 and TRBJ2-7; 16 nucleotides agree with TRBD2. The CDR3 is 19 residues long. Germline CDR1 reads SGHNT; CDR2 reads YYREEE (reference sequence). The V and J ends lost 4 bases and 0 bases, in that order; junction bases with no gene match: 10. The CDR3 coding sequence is TGTGCCAGCAGCCTGCGGGGACTAGCGGGAGGGCCCATCTCCTACGAGCAGTACTTC. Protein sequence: CASSLRGLAGGPISYEQYF.

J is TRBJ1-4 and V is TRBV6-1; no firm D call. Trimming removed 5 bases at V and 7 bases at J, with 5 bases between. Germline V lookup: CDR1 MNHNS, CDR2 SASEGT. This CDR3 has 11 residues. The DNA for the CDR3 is TGTGCCAGCAGTAGCGCTGAAAAACTGTTTTTT. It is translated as CASSSAEKLFF.

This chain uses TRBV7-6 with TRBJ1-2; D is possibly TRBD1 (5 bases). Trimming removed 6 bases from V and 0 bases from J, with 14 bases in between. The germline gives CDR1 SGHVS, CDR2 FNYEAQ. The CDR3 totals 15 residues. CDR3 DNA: TGTGCCAGCAGTCAAGACGGGACTCCTAACTATGGCTACACCTTC. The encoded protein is CASSQDGTPNYGYTF. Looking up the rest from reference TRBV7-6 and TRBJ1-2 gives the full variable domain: GAGVSQSPRYKVTKRGQDVALRCDPISGHVSLYWYRQALGQGPEFLTYFNYEAQQDKSGLPNDRFSAERPEGSISTLTIQRTEQRDSAMYRCASSQDGTPNYGYTFGSGTRLTVV.

The CDR3 protein is CASSVLAGGTDTQYF. For the CDR3, the DNA is TGTGCCAGCAGCGTCCTAGCGGGGGGCACAGATACGCAGTATTTT. The chain joins TRBV9 to TRBJ2-3, with 10 bases fitting TRBD2. Germline V gives CDR1 SGDLS, CDR2 YYNGEE. The CDR3 spans 15 residues. V was pared by 2 bases and J by 1 base, with 1 base of the junction left unmatched.

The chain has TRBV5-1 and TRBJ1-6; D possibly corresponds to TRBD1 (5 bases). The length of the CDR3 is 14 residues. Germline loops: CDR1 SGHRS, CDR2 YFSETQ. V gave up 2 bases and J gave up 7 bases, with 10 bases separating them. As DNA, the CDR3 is TGCGCCAGCAGCTTAGACAGCCGAAATTCACCCCTCCACTTT. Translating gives CASSLDSRNSPLHF.

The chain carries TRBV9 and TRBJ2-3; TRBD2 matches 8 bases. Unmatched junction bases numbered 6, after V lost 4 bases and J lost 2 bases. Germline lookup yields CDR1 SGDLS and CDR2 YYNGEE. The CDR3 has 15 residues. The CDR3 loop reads CASSPRLANTDTQYF. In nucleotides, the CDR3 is TGTGCCAGCAGCCCTCGACTAGCGAACACAGATACGCAGTATTTT.

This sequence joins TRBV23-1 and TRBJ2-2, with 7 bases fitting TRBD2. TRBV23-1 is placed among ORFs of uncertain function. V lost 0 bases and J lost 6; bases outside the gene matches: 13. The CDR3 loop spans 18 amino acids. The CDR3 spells CASSQSSPPTSWAGELFF. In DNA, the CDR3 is TGCGCCAGCAGTCAATCGTCACCCCCGACTAGCTGGGCCGGGGAGCTGTTTTTT.

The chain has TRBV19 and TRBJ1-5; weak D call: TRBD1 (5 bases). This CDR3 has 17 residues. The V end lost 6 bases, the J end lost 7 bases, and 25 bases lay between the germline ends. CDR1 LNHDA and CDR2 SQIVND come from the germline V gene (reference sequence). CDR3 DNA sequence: TGTGCCAGTAGCCAAGGGGTATCACCGGGACTTGAACAGCCCCAGCATTTT. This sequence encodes CASSQGVSPGLEQPQHF.

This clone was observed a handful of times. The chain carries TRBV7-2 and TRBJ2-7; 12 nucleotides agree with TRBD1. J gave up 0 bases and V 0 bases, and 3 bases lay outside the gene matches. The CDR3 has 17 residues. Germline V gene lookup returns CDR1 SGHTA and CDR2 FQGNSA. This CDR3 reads CASSLARDRGHSYEQYF. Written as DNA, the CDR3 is TGTGCCAGCAGCTTAGCCCGGGACAGGGGGCACTCCTACGAGCAGTACTTC.

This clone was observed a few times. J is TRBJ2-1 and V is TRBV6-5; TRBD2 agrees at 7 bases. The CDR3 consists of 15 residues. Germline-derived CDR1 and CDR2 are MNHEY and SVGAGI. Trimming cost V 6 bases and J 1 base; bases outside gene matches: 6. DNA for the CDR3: TGTGCCAGCAGGTCTCTAGCGGTATCCTACAATGAGCAGTTCTTC. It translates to CASRSLAVSYNEQFF.